The sequence of this TCR beta chain was determined in a study of CD8+ T cells in alopecia areata. This clone was observed a few times. The sample's treatment: oral pan-JAK inhibitor, 5-10 mg twice daily. TCR sequencing used cDNA made by reverse transcription of extracted RNA. Clones were read by immunoSEQ multiplex PCR, and TCRdb kept only the in-frame ones, dropping some. The sample shows about 210,000 clones, more than 45% of them seen only once. This CDR3 is built from 14 residues. V was shortened by 4 bases and J by 1 base, with 10 bases between the two germline ends. Germline assignment: CDR1 GTSNPN and CDR2 SVGIG (reference sequence).

The sample here was CD4+ T cells sorted from blood, taken at week 4, from a patient treated with tofacitinib. This receptor was identified in a human donor with alopecia areata. The chain links TRBV30 to TRBJ2-2; the D gene is possibly TRBD1 (5 bases). CDR3 loop: CAWKTEKNTGELFF. The CDR3 DNA sequence: TGTGCCTGGAAGACAGAGAAGAACACCGGGGAGCTGTTTTTT.